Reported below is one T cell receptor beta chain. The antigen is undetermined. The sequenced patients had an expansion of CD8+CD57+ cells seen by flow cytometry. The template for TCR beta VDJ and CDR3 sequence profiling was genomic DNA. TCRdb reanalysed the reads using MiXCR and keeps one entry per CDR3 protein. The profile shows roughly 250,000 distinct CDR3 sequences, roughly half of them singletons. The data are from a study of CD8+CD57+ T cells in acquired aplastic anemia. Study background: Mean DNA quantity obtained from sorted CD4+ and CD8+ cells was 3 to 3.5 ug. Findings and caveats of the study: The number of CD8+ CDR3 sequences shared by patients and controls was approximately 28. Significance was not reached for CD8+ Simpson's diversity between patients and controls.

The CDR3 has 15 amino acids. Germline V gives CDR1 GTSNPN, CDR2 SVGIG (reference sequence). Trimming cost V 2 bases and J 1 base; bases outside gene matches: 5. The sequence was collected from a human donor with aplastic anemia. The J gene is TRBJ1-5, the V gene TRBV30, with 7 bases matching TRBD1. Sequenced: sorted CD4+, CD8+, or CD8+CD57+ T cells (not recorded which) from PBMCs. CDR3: CAWSSPGQSNQPQHF. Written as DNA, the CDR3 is TGTGCCTGGAGTTCACCGGGACAGAGCAATCAGCCCCAGCATTTT. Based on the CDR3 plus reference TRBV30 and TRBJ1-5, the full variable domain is SQTIHQWPATLVQPVGSPLSLECTVEGTSNPNLYWYRQAAGRGLQLLFYSVGIGQISSEVPQNLSASRPQDRQFILSSKKLLLSDSGFYLCAWSSPGQSNQPQHFGDGTRLSIL.